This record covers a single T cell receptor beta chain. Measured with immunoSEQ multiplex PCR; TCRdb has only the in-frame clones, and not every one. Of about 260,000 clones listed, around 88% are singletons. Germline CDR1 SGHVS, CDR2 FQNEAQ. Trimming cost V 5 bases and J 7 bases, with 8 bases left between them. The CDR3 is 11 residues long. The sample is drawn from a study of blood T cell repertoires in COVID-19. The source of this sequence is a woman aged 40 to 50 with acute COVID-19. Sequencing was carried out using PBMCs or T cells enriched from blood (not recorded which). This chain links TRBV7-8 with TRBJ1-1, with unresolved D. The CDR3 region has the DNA TGTGCCAGCAGCCCTTACAATGAAGCTTTCTTT. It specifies CASSPYNEAFF.